The clone carrying this TCR beta chain was seen a handful of times. Its target is not known. CDR3 size: 15 residues. CDR1 is SGHTA, CDR2 FQGNSA, per germline. V was clipped by 3 bases and J by 7 bases; unmatched bases: 6. The sample comes from a study of beta chain features in type 1 diabetes. Study-level results: Shorter TCRB CDR3s, moderately but significantly so, marked every one of the four CD4+ subsets in Type 1 diabetes patients.

The study reverse transcribed the entire isolated RNA, so it sequenced expressed TCRB transcripts. Measured with immunoSEQ multiplex PCR; TCRdb has only the in-frame clones, and not every one. The table records hundreds of thousands of clones, 11% to 15% of them present only once. J is TRBJ2-1 and V is TRBV7-2; 10 bases are shared with TRBD1. This TCR came from a man aged 18 to 29 with type 1 diabetes. What was sequenced was naive CD4+ T cells from blood. The CDR3 here is CASSFDRGRENEQFF. The CDR3 DNA reads TGTGCCAGCAGCTTTGACAGGGGGCGCGAGAATGAGCAGTTCTTC. The full variable domain, in which reference TRBV7-2 and TRBJ2-1 provide the parts outside the CDR3, is GAGVSQSPSNKVTEKGKDVELRCDPISGHTALYWYRQSLGQGLEFLIYFQGNSAPDKSGLPSDRFSAERTGGSVSTLTIQRTQQEDSAVYLCASSFDRGRENEQFFGPGTRLTVL.